This T cell receptor beta chain was recovered during a study of blood T cell repertoires in COVID-19. Generated by immunoSEQ multiplex PCR, the TCRdb table keeps only in-frame clones and is missing some. This table has roughly 200,000 clones, approximately 80% appearing once. This receptor was taken from a woman at least 80 years old with COVID-19, enrolled during active disease. Sequences were obtained from peripheral blood.

CDR3: CASSKQGPNTEAFF. DNA for the CDR3: TGTGCCAGCAGTAAACAGGGGCCGAACACTGAAGCTTTCTTT. This chain connects TRBV2 to TRBJ1-1; 7 nucleotides line up with TRBD1. The germline V gene has CDR1 SNHLY and CDR2 FYNNEI. This CDR3 spans 14 amino acids. The junction had 4 bases not matched to a gene; V was cut back by 5 bases and J by 1 base.